This TCR beta chain derives from a study of shared clonotypes between healthy human individuals. TCRdb's copy holds only in-frame clones and misses some; the assay was immunoSEQ multiplex PCR. This table holds under 650,000 clones, almost 97% found once. Study findings and constraints: Blood was the sole source, and tissue repertoires probably differ.

CDR1 is MDHEN, CDR2 SYDVKM, per germline. This CDR3 is built from 14 residues. Trimming took 7 bases from V and 8 from J; bases not matched to a gene: 13. This clone has a single count. Its antigen remains unidentified. The sequenced sample consisted of naive CD4+ T cells sorted from blood. Specified subset: CD45RA+ positively selected. This sequence originates from a young woman in good health. This chain joins TRBV28 and TRBJ1-2; 7 bases are shared with TRBD1. The CDR3 nucleotides are TGTGCCAGCACAAACAGGGGCAGAGCCCAGGGCTACACCTTC. Protein sequence: CASTNRGRAQGYTF.